This TCR beta chain was profiled in a study of monozygotic twins with inflammatory bowel disease. Study conclusions and caveats: What may have added variability to patient repertoires is that immunosuppressive treatments differed. Cells of different T cell subtypes could not be told apart. Especially with disease activity, IBD patients had fewer clonotypes in common with others than healthy twins did.

Worth noting for this clonotype: Antigen specificity is unknown.

The germline V gene encodes CDR1 SGHRS and CDR2 YFSETQ. The length of the CDR3 is 17 residues. TCRdb reprocessed the 5' RACE reads and keeps a single row for each CDR3 protein, giving no DNA. The sample has 200,000 to 250,000 distinct CDR3 sequences. The J gene is TRBJ2-1, the V gene TRBV5-1. This sequence was found in a human donor with ulcerative colitis or Crohn's disease, or a healthy co-twin of an affected twin (not recorded which). The source material was blood. The CDR3 spells CASSLFSPSTVANEQFF. The whole variable domain, remainder taken from reference TRBV5-1 and TRBJ2-1, is KAGVTQTPRYLIKTRGQQVTLSCSPISGHRSVSWYQQTPGQGLQFLFEYFSETQRNKGNFPGRFSGRQFSNSRSEMNVSTLELGDSALYLCASSLFSPSTVANEQFFGPGTRLTVL.